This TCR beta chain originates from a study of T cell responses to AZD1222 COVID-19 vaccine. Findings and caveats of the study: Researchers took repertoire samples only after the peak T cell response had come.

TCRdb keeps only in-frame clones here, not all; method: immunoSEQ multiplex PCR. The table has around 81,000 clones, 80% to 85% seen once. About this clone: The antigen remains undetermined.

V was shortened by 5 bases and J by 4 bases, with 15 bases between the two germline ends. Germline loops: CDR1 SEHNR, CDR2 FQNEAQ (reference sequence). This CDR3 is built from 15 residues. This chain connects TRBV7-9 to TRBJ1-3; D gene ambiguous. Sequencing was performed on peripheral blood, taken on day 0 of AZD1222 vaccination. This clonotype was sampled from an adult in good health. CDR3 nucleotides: TGTGCCAGCAGCCCAAGCCTCCTGGGGGGAAACACCATATATTTT. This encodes CASSPSLLGGNTIYF.